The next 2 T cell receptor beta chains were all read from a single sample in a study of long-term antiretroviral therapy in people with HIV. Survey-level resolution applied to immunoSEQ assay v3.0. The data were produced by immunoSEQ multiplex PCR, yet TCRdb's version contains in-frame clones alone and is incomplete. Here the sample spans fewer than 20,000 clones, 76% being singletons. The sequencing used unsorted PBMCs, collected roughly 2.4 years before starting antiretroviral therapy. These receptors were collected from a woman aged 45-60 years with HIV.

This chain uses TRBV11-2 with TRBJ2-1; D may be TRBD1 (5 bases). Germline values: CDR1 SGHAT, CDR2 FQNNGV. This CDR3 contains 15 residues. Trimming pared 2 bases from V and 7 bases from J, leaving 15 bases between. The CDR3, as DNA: TGTGCCAGCAGCTTACATACAGGTGGGCTTAATGAGCAGTTCTTC. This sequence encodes CASSLHTGGLNEQFF.

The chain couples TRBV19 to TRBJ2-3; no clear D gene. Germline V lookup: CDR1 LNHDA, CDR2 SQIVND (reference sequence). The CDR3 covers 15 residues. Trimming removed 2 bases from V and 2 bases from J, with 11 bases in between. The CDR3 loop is CASSISEVITDTQYF. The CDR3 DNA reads TGTGCCAGTAGTATATCTGAGGTGATCACAGATACGCAGTATTTT.